The 21 T cell receptor beta chains in this list originate from one sample, sequenced in a study of CD8+CD57+ T cells in acquired aplastic anemia. Both TCR beta VDJ combination and CDR3 sequence profiling were carried out. Genomic DNA was the template for this profiling. MiXCR, applied by TCRdb to the reads, yields one record per CDR3 protein. Of 190,000 or so distinct CDR3 sequences in the sample, 60% to 65% were seen once. Sequences were obtained from sorted CD4+, CD8+, or CD8+CD57+ T cells (not recorded which) from PBMCs. These receptors all come from a human donor in good health.

This clonotype was found many times. The chain employs TRBV9 and TRBJ2-3; 10 bases fit TRBD2. Germline V gene lookup returns CDR1 SGDLS and CDR2 YYNGEE. The V gene end was trimmed by 6 bases and the J gene end by 5 bases; junction bases not matched to a gene: 6. The CDR3 is 14 residues long. DNA of the CDR3: TGTGCCAGCAAATCAGCGGGGGGGCAAGATACGCAGTATTTT. Translating gives CASKSAGGQDTQYF.

This sequence joins TRBV7-3 and TRBJ2-5, with TRBD1 as a possible D gene (5 bases). Germline V gives CDR1 SGHTA, CDR2 FQGTGA. This CDR3 has 15 residues. The V end was cut by 6 bases, the J end by 6 bases, with 20 bases between. The CDR3 here is CASSYSPGSLQTQYF. The CDR3 nucleotides read TGTGCCAGCAGTTACTCGCCAGGGTCCCTGCAGACCCAGTACTTC.

V is TRBV10-3 and J is TRBJ2-5; D gene unclear. CDR1 and CDR2 (germline): ENHRY, SYGVKD. CDR3 length equals 13 residues. V was cut by 5 bases and J by 5 bases, with 12 bases left in between. CDR3 protein: CAISSSSRETQYF. In DNA, the CDR3 is TGTGCCATCAGTAGCAGTAGCCGGGAGACCCAGTACTTC.

The chain employs TRBV20-1 and TRBJ1-2; weak D call: TRBD1 (5 bases). With 0 bases removed from V and 5 bases from J, the gap between germline ends came to 10 bases. This CDR3 spans 13 amino acids. Germline CDR1 and CDR2: DFQATT and SNEGSKA (reference sequence). The chain's CDR3 is CSARDVREYGYTF. CDR3 DNA: TGCAGTGCTAGAGATGTCAGGGAATATGGCTACACCTTC.

This clonotype was seen repeatedly, ten times or more. The CDR3 DNA is TGTGCCAGCAGGATGAGAGAGACCCAGTACTTC. Amino acids: CASRMRETQYF. The chain recombines TRBV27 with TRBJ2-5; D is unresolved. Trimming shortened V by 6 bases and J by 4 bases, and 6 bases separated the two germline ends. CDR3 length: 11 amino acids. Germline V gene data show CDR1 as MNHEY and CDR2 as SMNVEV (reference sequence).

The CDR3 here is CASSWVTYRGTDTQYF. The CDR3 coding sequence is TGTGCCAGCAGTTGGGTGACCTACAGGGGCACAGATACGCAGTATTTT. The V gene is TRBV4-2, the J gene TRBJ2-3, with D possibly TRBD1 on 6 matching bases. The CDR3 loop spans 16 amino acids. Germline loops: CDR1 LGHNA, CDR2 YNFKEQ. V dropped 6 bases and J dropped 1 base, with 17 bases sitting between them.

This rearrangement joins TRBV7-9 to TRBJ2-7; 10 nucleotides align to TRBD1. Germline values: CDR1 SEHNR, CDR2 FQNEAQ (reference sequence). Trimming cost V 7 bases and J 5 bases; bases outside gene matches: 17. The CDR3 totals 17 residues. The CDR3 loop is CASKPYAAGTGDDEQYF. CDR3 in DNA: TGTGCCAGCAAACCTTATGCGGCCGGGACAGGGGACGACGAGCAGTACTTC.

This clonotype came up many times. The chain uses TRBV2 and TRBJ1-1; tentative D call: TRBD1 (5 bases). CDR1 and CDR2 (germline): SNHLY, FYNNEI. The CDR3 sequence is 12 residues long. V was pared by 4 bases and J by 4 bases, with 7 bases between. CDR3: CASSGGSTEAFF. In nucleotides, the CDR3 is TGTGCCAGCAGTGGGGGGAGCACTGAAGCTTTCTTT. The entire variable domain, with the rest obtained from reference TRBV2 and TRBJ1-1, is as follows: EPEVTQTPSHQVTQMGQEVILRCVPISNHLYFYWYRQILGQKVEFLVSFYNNEISEKSEIFDDQFSVERPDGSNFTLKIRSTKLEDSAMYFCASSGGSTEAFFGQGTRLTVV.

This clonotype has only one observation. The chain links TRBV19 to TRBJ1-2, with D possibly TRBD1 on 5 matching bases. Trimming shortened V by 5 bases and J by 0 bases, and 13 bases separated the two germline ends. This CDR3 has 15 residues. Looked up from germline, CDR1 is LNHDA and CDR2 is SQIVND (reference sequence). The CDR3 nucleotides read TGTGCCAGTAGTCTCCGACAGCTCGCTAACTATGGCTACACCTTC. Residues: CASSLRQLANYGYTF.

The chain carries TRBV5-1 and TRBJ2-7; 7 nucleotides match TRBD1. The CDR3 sequence is 14 residues long. The germline V gene has CDR1 SGHRS and CDR2 YFSETQ. With 1 base clipped from V and 3 bases from J, the junction kept 4 bases outside the gene matches. CDR3 sequence: CASSLRGQVYEQYF. As DNA, the CDR3 is TGCGCCAGCAGCTTGCGTGGACAGGTCTACGAGCAGTACTTC.

The V call is TRBV25-1, the J call TRBJ2-2; D is unclear. The CDR3 covers 15 residues. Germline loops: CDR1 MGHDK, CDR2 SYGVNS. Trimming stripped 4 bases from V and 2 bases from J, with 11 bases between. The CDR3 nucleotides are TGTGCCAGCAGTGGCCGAATTTCAAACACCGGGGAGCTGTTTTTT. Translated: CASSGRISNTGELFF. Full variable domain (missing parts from reference TRBV25-1 and TRBJ2-2): EADIYQTPRYLVIGTGKKITLECSQTMGHDKMYWYQQDPGMELHLIHYSYGVNSTEKGDLSSESTVSRIRTEHFPLTLESARPSHTSQYLCASSGRISNTGELFFGEGSRLTVL.

The chain carries TRBV2 and TRBJ2-3; D remains ambiguous. CDR1 SNHLY and CDR2 FYNNEI come from the germline V gene. This CDR3 comprises 14 residues. Trimming stripped 1 base from V and 1 base from J, with 6 bases between. CDR3 sequence (DNA): TGTGCCAGCAGTGAAGTCTTCCGCACAGATACGCAGTATTTT. Its translation is CASSEVFRTDTQYF.

This clonotype came up many times. CDR3 sequence reads: CASSWGLAGQYEQYF. The CDR3, as DNA: TGTGCCAGCAGCTGGGGACTAGCGGGACAGTACGAGCAGTACTTC. The V call is TRBV7-2, the J call TRBJ2-7, with TRBD2 matching over 13 bases. The germline CDR1 and CDR2 sequences are SGHTA and FQGNSA. CDR3 length: 15 amino acids. Trimming at V came to 4 bases and at J to 4 bases, leaving 4 bases not matched to a gene.

This clonotype has just a few counts. The chain has TRBV7-3 and TRBJ1-6, with TRBD1 as a possible D gene (6 bases). Germline lookup yields CDR1 SGHTA and CDR2 FQGTGA. Between the trimmed V and J ends, which lost 6 bases and 12 bases, there was a span of 21 bases. This CDR3 is 15 amino acids long. CDR3 amino acids: CASSEGGGRIQPLHF. The CDR3 nucleotides read TGTGCCAGCAGTGAAGGGGGGGGGAGAATTCAACCCCTCCACTTT.

This clonotype was seen repeatedly, ten times or more. V and J are TRBV2 and TRBJ2-7; no firm D call. The V gene lost 9 bases and the J gene lost 0 bases, with 12 bases spanning the gap. The germline V gene encodes CDR1 SNHLY and CDR2 FYNNEI. The CDR3 has 13 residues. The CDR3 reads CARQIKSSYEQYF. CDR3 DNA sequence: TGTGCCAGACAAATAAAAAGCTCCTACGAGCAGTACTTC.

In the case of this clonotype: A read error is possible here, since a much larger clone lies one base away. The CDR3 end shows no conserved phenylalanine or tryptophan, and so a read error is likely. The chain uses TRBV9 and TRBJ1-2; the D gene is possibly TRBD1 (5 bases). Germline V gene sequence: CDR1 SGDLS, CDR2 YYNGEE. This CDR3 is 15 amino acids long. Trimming cost V 3 bases and J 8 bases, with 20 bases left between them. In DNA form, the CDR3 reads TGTGCCAGCAGCGGGGACTCCGGTCGCGTGGGGGGCTACACCTCC. It translates to CASSGDSGRVGGYTS.

The genes are TRBV6-1 and TRBJ2-1; D is ambiguous. Per germline, CDR1 MNHNS and CDR2 SASEGT. The CDR3 extends over 12 amino acids. The V and J ends lost 6 bases and 5 bases respectively, with 8 bases between them. Written as DNA, the CDR3 is TGTGCCAGCAGCCCTTTTGACAATGAGCAGTTCTTC. It codes for CASSPFDNEQFF.

This rearrangement joins TRBV7-2 to TRBJ1-2; D uncertain. V lost 1 base to trimming and J lost 6 bases, with 9 bases between them. From germline, CDR1 is SGHTA and CDR2 FQGNSA. CDR3 size: 13 residues. In DNA, the CDR3 is TGTGCCAGCAGCTTAGACAGATCCCATGGCTACACCTTC. It codes for CASSLDRSHGYTF. Looking up the rest from reference TRBV7-2 and TRBJ1-2 gives the full variable domain: GAGVSQSPSNKVTEKGKDVELRCDPISGHTALYWYRQSLGQGLEFLIYFQGNSAPDKSGLPSDRFSAERTGGSVSTLTIQRTQQEDSAVYLCASSLDRSHGYTFGSGTRLTVV.

The chain has TRBV5-1 and TRBJ2-3, with TRBD1 as a possible D gene (6 bases). V was cut by 2 bases and J by 6 bases, with 10 bases left in between. Germline V gives CDR1 SGHRS, CDR2 YFSETQ. The CDR3 is 13 amino acids. The CDR3 reads CASSFLQGDTQYF. CDR3 sequence (DNA): TGCGCCAGCAGCTTCCTCCAGGGGGATACGCAGTATTTT. The whole variable domain, remainder taken from reference TRBV5-1 and TRBJ2-3, is KAGVTQTPRYLIKTRGQQVTLSCSPISGHRSVSWYQQTPGQGLQFLFEYFSETQRNKGNFPGRFSGRQFSNSRSEMNVSTLELGDSALYLCASSFLQGDTQYFGPGTRLTVL.

This clonotype was counted ten times or more. V and J are TRBV27 and TRBJ1-6, with D perhaps matching TRBD1 (5 bases). V lost 3 bases and J 6 bases, leaving 15 bases between the germline ends. The CDR3 extends over 16 amino acids. Germline loops: CDR1 MNHEY, CDR2 SMNVEV (reference sequence). The CDR3 spells CASSFLSGSGNSPLHF. The CDR3 DNA follows: TGTGCCAGCAGTTTCCTTTCAGGGAGTGGTAATTCACCCCTCCACTTT.

The gene calls are TRBV7-9 and TRBJ2-7; 8 nucleotides line up with TRBD2. V lost 4 bases, J lost 2 bases, and 4 bases stayed unmatched. CDR1 is SEHNR, CDR2 FQNEAQ, per germline (reference sequence). This CDR3 region has 14 residues. In DNA form, the CDR3 reads TGTGCCAGCAGCTCCCCGGGGGGGGCCTACGAGCAGTACTTC. It encodes CASSSPGGAYEQYF.